Each of the 18 T cell receptor beta chains below was sequenced from the same sample in a study of T-cell reconstitution after alpha-beta-depleted transplantation in children. It was with unique molecular identifiers that the TCRbeta library was prepared. TCRdb used MiXCR to reprocess the PCR reads, holding one entry per CDR3 protein. The sample includes 200,000 to 300,000 distinct CDR3 sequences, approximately 12% seen only once; the top ten take around 2.5%. The sequencing used PBMCs from the stem cell graft donor, collected from the stem cell graft. The receptors were gathered from a human donor who donated a stem cell graft to a child with acute lymphoblastic leukemia.

This clonotype was recorded at least ten times. The DNA of the CDR3 is TGTGCCAGCAAGGAGGGGGCTAAGAATCAGCCCCAGCATTTT. The encoded protein is CASKEGAKNQPQHF. The chain joins TRBV7-8 to TRBJ1-5; TRBD1 agrees at 7 bases. This CDR3 is 14 amino acids long. Germline CDR1 reads SGHVS; CDR2 reads FQNEAQ. The ends lost 7 bases at V and 4 bases at J; junction bases unmatched: 7.

This chain joins TRBV7-2 and TRBJ1-4; the match to TRBD1 covers 7 bases. CDR1 is SGHTA, CDR2 FQGNSA, per germline. The CDR3 sequence is 14 residues long. V was clipped by 5 bases and J by 8 bases; unmatched bases: 8. CDR3 region: CASSLDRVQEKLFF. The DNA for the CDR3 is TGTGCCAGCAGCCTCGACAGGGTACAGGAAAAACTGTTTTTT.

CDR3 loop: CAFCTHGRLPSRANYGYTF. The CDR3 bases are TGTGCCTTCTGCACCCACGGACGTCTACCTTCCCGAGCTAACTATGGCTACACCTTC. This chain links TRBV12-3 or TRBV12-4 with TRBJ1-2, with no clear D. Trimming pared 11 bases from V and 0 bases from J, leaving 31 bases between. The CDR3 sequence is 19 residues long.

As concerns this clonotype: This may come from a read error, since a much larger clone is one base off. The chain has TRBV29-1 and TRBJ1-2; TRBD1 agrees at 7 bases. The CDR3 runs 13 residues. CDR1 and CDR2 from the germline V gene are SQVTM and ANQGSEA. V shed 6 bases, J shed 5 bases, and the junction held 9 bases outside the gene matches. CDR3 sequence reads: CSVQPGGEYGYTF. The CDR3 DNA reads TGCAGCGTACAACCAGGGGGTGAATATGGCTACACCTTC. The variable domain in full, with the rest retrieved from reference TRBV29-1 and TRBJ1-2, is SAVISQKPSRDICQRGTSLTIQCQVDSQVTMMFWYRQQPGQSLTLIATANQGSEATYESGFVIDKFPISRPNLTFSTLTVSNMSPEDSSIYLCSVQPGGEYGYTFGSGTRLTVV.

This clonotype was seen many times. The chain links TRBV5-1 to TRBJ2-1, with a weak D call TRBD1 (5 bases). The germline V gene has CDR1 SGHRS and CDR2 YFSETQ. The CDR3 runs to 15 residues. Deletions cut 2 bases from V and 5 bases from J, with 14 bases between. The CDR3 loop is CASSFPKGRNNEQFF. In nucleotides, the CDR3 is TGCGCCAGCAGCTTCCCTAAGGGGCGGAACAATGAGCAGTTCTTC.

V and J are TRBV18 and TRBJ2-3; D remains unclear. The ends were cut back, 6 bases at V and 4 bases at J, with 11 bases in the middle. CDR3 length: 13 amino acids. Germline CDR1 is KGHSH and CDR2 is LQKENI. The CDR3 here is CASSPWTADTQYF. Here the CDR3 DNA reads TGTGCCAGCTCCCCCTGGACCGCAGATACGCAGTATTTT.

The DNA of the CDR3 is TGTGCCAGTAGTATAGGTGGACAGATCTATGGCTACACCTTC. Translation: CASSIGGQIYGYTF. This sequence joins TRBV19 and TRBJ1-2; D might be TRBD1 (6 bases). Germline values: CDR1 LNHDA, CDR2 SQIVND (reference sequence). The V end was cut by 1 base, the J end by 4 bases, with 10 bases between. The CDR3 has 14 residues.

This clonotype was found many times. CDR3: CASSPGASREELFF. As DNA, the CDR3 is TGTGCCAGCAGCCCAGGGGCGTCCCGAGAGGAGCTGTTTTTT. The chain has TRBV7-2 and TRBJ2-2, with D possibly TRBD1 on 6 matching bases. There are 14 residues in the CDR3. V was trimmed by 5 bases and J by 10 bases, leaving 17 bases between them. Germline V gene data show CDR1 as SGHTA and CDR2 as FQGNSA.

This clonotype has at least ten counts. This rearrangement joins TRBV9 to TRBJ1-3; no firm D call. The CDR3 is made up of 14 amino acids. The germline gives CDR1 SGDLS, CDR2 YYNGEE. The germline V and J ends were trimmed by 2 bases and 0 bases, with 6 bases remaining between them. CDR3 bases: TGTGCCAGCAGCGTTACCGACTCTGGAAACACCATATATTTT. Translating it yields CASSVTDSGNTIYF.

Many counts were recorded for this clonotype. The chain employs TRBV20-1 and TRBJ2-7; perhaps TRBD2 as D (6 bases). With 5 bases removed from V and 0 bases from J, the gap between germline ends came to 14 bases. The CDR3 is made up of 14 amino acids. Germline V gene lookup returns CDR1 DFQATT and CDR2 SNEGSKA (reference sequence). The CDR3 DNA is TGCAGTGCTCCTCATGCGGGGAGCTCCTACGAGCAGTACTTC. It specifies CSAPHAGSSYEQYF.

This clonotype was detected ten times or more. This chain joins TRBV4-2 and TRBJ2-7; TRBD2 matches at 9 bases. CDR1 LGHNA and CDR2 YNFKEQ come from the germline V gene. The J segment lost 5 bases and the V segment lost 3 bases, leaving 5 bases of the junction unmatched. The length of the CDR3 is 14 residues. CDR3 nucleotide sequence: TGTGCCAGCAGCCAGGAGGGACTAGCCGACGAGCAGTACTTC. Translation gives CASSQEGLADEQYF.

In this sample, this clonotype turned up many times. The V call is TRBV6-4, the J call TRBJ2-1; D is possibly TRBD2 (6 bases). CDR1 MRHNA and CDR2 SNTAGT come from the germline V gene. The CDR3 covers 15 residues. V was pared by 3 bases and J by 0 bases, with 9 bases between. CDR3 protein: CASSERGSSYNEQFF. The CDR3 nucleotides read TGTGCCAGCAGTGAACGGGGGAGCTCCTACAATGAGCAGTTCTTC.

This clonotype was seen repeatedly, ten times or more. The genes are TRBV5-1 and TRBJ2-7; unclear D gene. The germline V gene encodes CDR1 SGHRS and CDR2 YFSETQ. V lost 0 bases and J 6 bases, leaving 7 bases between the germline ends. The CDR3 sequence is 12 residues long. The CDR3 DNA reads as TGCGCCAGCAGCTTGGCCTTTGGCGAGCAGTACTTC. Encoded protein: CASSLAFGEQYF.

In its sample, this clonotype was seen many times. V is TRBV12-3 or TRBV12-4 and J is TRBJ2-7; D possibly uses TRBD1 or TRBD2 (6 bases each). V shed 3 bases and J shed 2 bases, with 8 bases lying between them. The CDR3 runs 13 residues. In DNA form, the CDR3 reads TGTGCCAGCAGTTTCGGGGGCGCCTACGAGCAGTACTTC. This translates into CASSFGGAYEQYF.

This clonotype showed up many times. The chain recombines TRBV5-6 with TRBJ1-5; no definite D call. This CDR3 has 14 amino acids. V was shortened by 2 bases and J by 0 bases, with 6 bases between the two germline ends. Germline CDR1 is SGHDT and CDR2 is YYEEEE. The CDR3 reads CASSFYYSNQPQHF. CDR3 coding DNA: TGTGCCAGCAGCTTTTACTATAGCAATCAGCCCCAGCATTTT.

This clonotype has at least ten counts. The rearrangement links TRBV7-2 to TRBJ1-6; TRBD1 might be the D (5 bases). The CDR3 is 15 amino acids. Germline V gene lookup returns CDR1 SGHTA and CDR2 FQGNSA. Trimming took 1 base from V and 4 from J, leaving 8 bases between them. CDR3: CASSLGQGYNSPLHF. CDR3 nucleotides: TGTGCCAGCAGCTTAGGGCAGGGATATAATTCACCCCTCCACTTT.

This clonotype was recorded a few times. The rearrangement joins TRBV7-9 to TRBJ2-2; TRBD1 aligns across 9 bases. Germline V gene lookup returns CDR1 SEHNR and CDR2 FQNEAQ (reference sequence). CDR3 length equals 16 residues. V was clipped by 5 bases and J by 5 bases; unmatched bases: 9. The CDR3 reads CASSPTGTGMTGELFF. CDR3 nucleotides: TGTGCCAGCAGCCCGACCGGGACAGGGATGACCGGGGAGCTGTTTTTT.

This clonotype was counted at least ten times. The chain combines TRBV18 with TRBJ1-5; D unresolved. Germline V gene sequence: CDR1 KGHSH, CDR2 LQKENI. This CDR3 has 14 amino acids. V gave up 3 bases and J gave up 4 bases, with 10 bases separating them. The CDR3 spells CASSPVGLNQPQHF. The DNA of the CDR3 is TGTGCCAGCTCACCGGTAGGGCTTAATCAGCCCCAGCATTTT.